This TCR beta chain originates from a study of T-cell memory formation after mild COVID-19 (dated by TCRdb to the early 2020s). General notes on the study: Most TCR sequence clusters were specific to one of the two donors. Longitudinal TCRalpha and TCRbeta repertoire sequencing tracked T-cell clones expanding and contracting after mild COVID-19 in a couple of donors. The cohort was made up of two young adult volunteers, one female and one male, who were previously healthy.

Here is what the overall study found, with its caveats: Whether the second-wave clones peaking on day 37 were SARS-CoV-2 specific was not confirmed. Clones contracting from day 15 to 85 had balanced CD4/CD8 phenotypes, while a second wave expanding from day 15 to 37 was biased towards CD4+. Some responding clones were detected in pre-infection memory, suggesting pre-existing cross-reactive memory T cells joined the SARS-CoV-2 response. The study covered only two mild cases, and larger cohorts including severe cases with pre-infection samples were considered necessary. Contracting CD4+ clones turned up mainly in the CM and EM memory subsets, whereas EMRA was where CD8+ clones were enriched.

Instrument on record: Illumina NovaSeq 6000. Using 5'RACE with constant-segment primers, TCRalpha and TCRbeta cDNA libraries were constructed, with sample barcodes and unique molecular identifiers added in the process. RNA was extracted from every sample with Trizol reagent. The libraries were amplified in two PCR steps, and the second step added a second sample barcode and Illumina TruSeq adapters. The libraries were sequenced on an Illumina NovaSeq using 2 x 150 bp paired-end reads. From the authors' description of their analysis: The reads were demultiplexed and collapsed into UMI-guided consensus sequences using migec v1.2.7. Using mixcr v2.1.11, the UMI consensuses were aligned to TRA and TRB V and J templates and assembled into clonotypes. A clonotype was counted as expanded or contracted only if both edgeR and NoisET called the change significant, with noise models trained on biological replicates. For edgeR calls, a false discovery rate-adjusted p below 0.01 and a log2 fold-change threshold of 1 were applied. As an exploratory analysis of dynamics, max-normalized trajectories of the 1000 most abundant clonotypes were examined with PCA combined with hierarchical clustering. Separately sequenced CD4+ and CD8+ repertoires were used to assign the CD4 or CD8 phenotype of responding clones. In-frame beta chains were kept once TCRdb had trimmed the public reads at Q25 with fastp and called clones with MiXCR. Rows with a matching CDR3 protein are joined into one entry that keeps the most common DNA and genes. These V and J calls derive from TCRdb rather than the authors' analysis. Here the sample has hundreds of thousands of distinct CDR3 sequences; approximately 15% occur a single time. The ten largest clones represent 2.1% of the sample.

This clonotype appeared many times. Its antigen has not been determined. Base quality data are lacking; no much larger clone is found one base away. V lost 6 bases and J lost 2 bases, and the count of bases not matched to a germline gene is 7. CDR1 LGHNA and CDR2 YNFKEQ were looked up in the germline V gene. The CDR3 starts with the cysteine, ends with the phenylalanine, and has 16 residues. The sequence is cut down to CDR3 DNA, 48 bases in frame from base 1. Ficoll-Paque density gradient centrifugation was used to isolate PBMCs. The specimen was PBMCs or a T cell subset sorted from them (not recorded which). The receptor comes from an adult woman who had mild COVID-19 (a few samples of this study predate the infection). The sample titles of this study are shuffled in the database, so cell type and time point are left out; the donor was told from shared clones. The sequence joins TRBV4-2 to TRBJ2-1; TRBD1 matches 10 bases in the middle. The DNA reads as follows: TGTGCCAGCAGTAGGGACAGGGGTCTGACCTACAATGAGCAGTTCTTC. It translates as CASSRDRGLTYNEQFF.